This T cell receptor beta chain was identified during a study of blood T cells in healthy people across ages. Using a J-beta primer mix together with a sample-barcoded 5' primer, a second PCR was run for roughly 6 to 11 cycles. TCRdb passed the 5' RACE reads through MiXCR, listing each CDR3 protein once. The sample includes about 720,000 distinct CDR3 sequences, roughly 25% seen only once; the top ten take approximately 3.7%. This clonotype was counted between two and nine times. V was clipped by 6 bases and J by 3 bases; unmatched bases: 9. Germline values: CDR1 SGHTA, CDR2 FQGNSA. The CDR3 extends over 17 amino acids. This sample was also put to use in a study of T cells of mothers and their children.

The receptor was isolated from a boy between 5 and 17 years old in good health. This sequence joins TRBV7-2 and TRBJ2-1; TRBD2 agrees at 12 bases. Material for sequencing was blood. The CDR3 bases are TGTGCCAGCAGTTCAGCTAGCGGGAGGGGTCACTACAATGAGCAGTTCTTC. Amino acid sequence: CASSSASGRGHYNEQFF. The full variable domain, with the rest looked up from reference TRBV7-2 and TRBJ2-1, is GAGVSQSPSNKVTEKGKDVELRCDPISGHTALYWYRQSLGQGLEFLIYFQGNSAPDKSGLPSDRFSAERTGGSVSTLTIQRTQQEDSAVYLCASSSASGRGHYNEQFFGPGTRLTVL.